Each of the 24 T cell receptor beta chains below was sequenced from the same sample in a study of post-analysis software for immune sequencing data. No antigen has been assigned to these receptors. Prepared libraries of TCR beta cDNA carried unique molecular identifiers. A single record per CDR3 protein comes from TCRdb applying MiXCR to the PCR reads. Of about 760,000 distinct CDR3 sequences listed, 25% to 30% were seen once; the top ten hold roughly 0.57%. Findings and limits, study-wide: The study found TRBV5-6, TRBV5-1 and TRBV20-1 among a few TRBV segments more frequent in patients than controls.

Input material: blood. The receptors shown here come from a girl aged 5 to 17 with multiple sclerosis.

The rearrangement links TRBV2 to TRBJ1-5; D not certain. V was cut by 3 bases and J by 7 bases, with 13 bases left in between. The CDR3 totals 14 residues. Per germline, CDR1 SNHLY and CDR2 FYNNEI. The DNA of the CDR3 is TGTGCCAGCAGTGACCCAGTGACCTCACAGCCCCAGCATTTT. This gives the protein CASSDPVTSQPQHF.

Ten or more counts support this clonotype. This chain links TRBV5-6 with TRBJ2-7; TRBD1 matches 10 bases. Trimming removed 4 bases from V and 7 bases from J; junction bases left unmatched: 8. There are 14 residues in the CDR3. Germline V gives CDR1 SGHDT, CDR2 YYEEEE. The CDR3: CASSGDRGLGEQYF. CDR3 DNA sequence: TGTGCCAGCAGCGGAGACAGGGGGCTTGGAGAGCAGTACTTC.

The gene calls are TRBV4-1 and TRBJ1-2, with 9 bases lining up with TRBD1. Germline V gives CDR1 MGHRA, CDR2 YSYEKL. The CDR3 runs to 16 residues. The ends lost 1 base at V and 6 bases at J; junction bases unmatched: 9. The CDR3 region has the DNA TGCGCCAGCAGCCAAGGGTCCGGACAGGGGAGAGATGGCTACACCTTC. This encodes CASSQGSGQGRDGYTF.

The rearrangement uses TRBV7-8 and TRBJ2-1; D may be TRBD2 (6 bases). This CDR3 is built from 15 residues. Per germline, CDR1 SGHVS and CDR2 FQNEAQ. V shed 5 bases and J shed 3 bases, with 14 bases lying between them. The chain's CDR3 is CASSRGGIFYNEQFF. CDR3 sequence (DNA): TGTGCCAGCAGCAGGGGCGGGATCTTCTACAATGAGCAGTTCTTC. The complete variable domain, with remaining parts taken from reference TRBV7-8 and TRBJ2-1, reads GAGVSQSPRYKVAKRGQDVALRCDPISGHVSLFWYQQALGQGPEFLTYFQNEAQLDKSGLPSDRFFAERPEGSVSTLKIQRTQQEDSAVYLCASSRGGIFYNEQFFGPGTRLTVL.

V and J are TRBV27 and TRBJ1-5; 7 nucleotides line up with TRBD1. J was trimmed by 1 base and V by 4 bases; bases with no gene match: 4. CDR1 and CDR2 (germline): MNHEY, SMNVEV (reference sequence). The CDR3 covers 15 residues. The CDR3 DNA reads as TGTGCCAGCAGTTCATTGGGACAGAGCAATCAGCCCCAGCATTTT. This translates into CASSSLGQSNQPQHF.

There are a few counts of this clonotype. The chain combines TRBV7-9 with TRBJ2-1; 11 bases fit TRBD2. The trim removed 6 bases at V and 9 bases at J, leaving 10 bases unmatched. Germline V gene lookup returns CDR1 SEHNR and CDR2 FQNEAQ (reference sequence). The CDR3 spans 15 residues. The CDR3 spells CASSSLAGAFGEQFF. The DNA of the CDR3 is TGTGCCAGCAGTTCACTAGCGGGAGCTTTTGGTGAGCAGTTCTTC.

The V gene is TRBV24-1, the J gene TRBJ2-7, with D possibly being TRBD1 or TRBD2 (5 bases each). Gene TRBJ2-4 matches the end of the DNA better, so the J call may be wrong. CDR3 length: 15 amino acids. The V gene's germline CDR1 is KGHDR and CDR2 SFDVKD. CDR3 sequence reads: CATSESRDELNIQYF. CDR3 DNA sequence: TGTGCCACCAGTGAGTCCCGGGACGAGCTAAACATTCAGTACTTC.

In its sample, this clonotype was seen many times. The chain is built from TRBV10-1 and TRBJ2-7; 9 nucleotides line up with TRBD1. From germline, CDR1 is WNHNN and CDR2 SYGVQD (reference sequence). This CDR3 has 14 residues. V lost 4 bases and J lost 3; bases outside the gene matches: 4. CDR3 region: CASSGGTGSYEQYF. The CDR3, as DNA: TGCGCCAGCAGTGGGGGGACAGGGAGCTACGAGCAGTACTTC.

CDR3 bases: TGTGCCAGCAACCAACAGGGGTGGGATGGCTACACCTTC. Protein sequence: CASNQQGWDGYTF. This rearrangement joins TRBV12-3 or TRBV12-4 to TRBJ1-2; TRBD1 agrees at 7 bases. CDR3 size: 13 residues. The trim removed 7 bases at V and 6 bases at J, leaving 8 bases unmatched.

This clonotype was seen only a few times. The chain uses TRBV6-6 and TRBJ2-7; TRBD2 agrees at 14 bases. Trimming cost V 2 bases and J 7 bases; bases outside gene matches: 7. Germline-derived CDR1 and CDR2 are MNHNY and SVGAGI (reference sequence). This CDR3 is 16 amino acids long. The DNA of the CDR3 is TGTGCCAGCAGTTACACCGGGACTAGCGGGAGTGGTGAGCAGTACTTC. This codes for CASSYTGTSGSGEQYF.

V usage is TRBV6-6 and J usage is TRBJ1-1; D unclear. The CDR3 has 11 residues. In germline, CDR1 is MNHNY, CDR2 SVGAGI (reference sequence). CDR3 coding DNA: TGTGCTGCGGTAGGGAACACTGAAGCTTTCTTT. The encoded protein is CAAVGNTEAFF.

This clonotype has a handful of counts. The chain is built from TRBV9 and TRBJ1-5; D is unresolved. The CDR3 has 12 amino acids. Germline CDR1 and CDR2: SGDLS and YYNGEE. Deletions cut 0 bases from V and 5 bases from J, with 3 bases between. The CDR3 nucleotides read TGTGCCAGCAGCGTAGGCTATCAGCCCCAGCATTTT. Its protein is CASSVGYQPQHF.

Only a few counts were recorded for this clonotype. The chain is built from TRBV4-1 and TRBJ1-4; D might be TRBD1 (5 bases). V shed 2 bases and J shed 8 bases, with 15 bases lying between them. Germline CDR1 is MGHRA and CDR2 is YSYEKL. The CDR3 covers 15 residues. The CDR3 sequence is CASSQFQQGGEKLFF. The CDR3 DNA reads TGCGCCAGCAGCCAATTTCAGCAGGGTGGGGAAAAACTGTTTTTT.

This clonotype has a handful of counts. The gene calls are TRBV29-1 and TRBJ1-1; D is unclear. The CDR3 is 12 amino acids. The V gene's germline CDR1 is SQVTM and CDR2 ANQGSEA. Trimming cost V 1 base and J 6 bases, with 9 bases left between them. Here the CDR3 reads CSVEGDWAEAFF. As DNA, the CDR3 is TGCAGCGTTGAAGGGGATTGGGCTGAAGCTTTCTTT.

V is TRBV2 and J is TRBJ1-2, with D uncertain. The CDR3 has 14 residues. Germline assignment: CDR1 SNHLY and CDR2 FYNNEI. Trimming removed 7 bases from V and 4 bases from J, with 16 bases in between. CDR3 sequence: CASTSRSPSYGYTF. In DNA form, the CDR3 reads TGTGCCAGCACCAGCCGGTCGCCGAGCTATGGCTACACCTTC. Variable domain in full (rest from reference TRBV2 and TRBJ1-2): EPEVTQTPSHQVTQMGQEVILRCVPISNHLYFYWYRQILGQKVEFLVSFYNNEISEKSEIFDDQFSVERPDGSNFTLKIRSTKLEDSAMYFCASTSRSPSYGYTFGSGTRLTVV.

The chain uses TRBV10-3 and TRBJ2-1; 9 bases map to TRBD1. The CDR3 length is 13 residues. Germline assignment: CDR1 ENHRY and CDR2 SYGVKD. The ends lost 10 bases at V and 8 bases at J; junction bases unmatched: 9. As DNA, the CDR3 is TGTGCCACGGCACCCGGGACAGGGTATGAGCAGTTCTTC. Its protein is CATAPGTGYEQFF.

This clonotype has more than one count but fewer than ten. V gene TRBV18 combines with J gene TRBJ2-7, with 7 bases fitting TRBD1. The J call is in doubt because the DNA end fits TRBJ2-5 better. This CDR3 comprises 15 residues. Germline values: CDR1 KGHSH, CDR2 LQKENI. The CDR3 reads CASSYAGTAKETQYF. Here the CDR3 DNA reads TGTGCCAGCTCATACGCCGGGACAGCAAAAGAGACCCAGTACTTC.

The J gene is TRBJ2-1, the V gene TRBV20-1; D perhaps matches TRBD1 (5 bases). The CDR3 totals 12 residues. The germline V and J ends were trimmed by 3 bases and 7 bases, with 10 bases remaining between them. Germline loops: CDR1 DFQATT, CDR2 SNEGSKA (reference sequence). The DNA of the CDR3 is TGCAGTGCTAGTCTTCAGGGAAATGAGCAGTTCTTC. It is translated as CSASLQGNEQFF.

The CDR3 here is CASSAGNNPQTEAFF. In DNA form, the CDR3 reads TGTGCCAGCAGCGCCGGAAACAACCCCCAAACTGAAGCTTTCTTT. The chain carries TRBV9 and TRBJ1-1; D ambiguous. CDR1 is SGDLS and CDR2 is YYNGEE in the germline V gene. V gave up 3 bases and J gave up 5 bases, with 17 bases separating them. The CDR3 sequence is 15 residues long.

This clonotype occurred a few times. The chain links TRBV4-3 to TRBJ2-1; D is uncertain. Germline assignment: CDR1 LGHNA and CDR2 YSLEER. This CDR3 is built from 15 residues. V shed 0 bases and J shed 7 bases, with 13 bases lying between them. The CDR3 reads CASSQESRAGNEQFF. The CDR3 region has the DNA TGCGCCAGCAGCCAAGAGTCGAGAGCTGGGAATGAGCAGTTCTTC.

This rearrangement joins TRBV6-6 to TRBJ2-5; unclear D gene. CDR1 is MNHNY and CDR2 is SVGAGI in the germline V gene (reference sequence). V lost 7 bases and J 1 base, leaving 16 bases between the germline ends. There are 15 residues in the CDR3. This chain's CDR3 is CASIPRLKGQETQYF. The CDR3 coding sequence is TGTGCCAGCATCCCCCGGCTTAAAGGCCAAGAGACCCAGTACTTC.

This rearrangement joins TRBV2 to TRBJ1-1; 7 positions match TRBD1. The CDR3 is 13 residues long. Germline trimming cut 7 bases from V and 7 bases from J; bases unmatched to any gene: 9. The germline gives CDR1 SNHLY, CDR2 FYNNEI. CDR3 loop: CASNKGWDSEAFF. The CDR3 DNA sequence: TGTGCCAGCAACAAAGGATGGGACAGTGAAGCTTTCTTT.

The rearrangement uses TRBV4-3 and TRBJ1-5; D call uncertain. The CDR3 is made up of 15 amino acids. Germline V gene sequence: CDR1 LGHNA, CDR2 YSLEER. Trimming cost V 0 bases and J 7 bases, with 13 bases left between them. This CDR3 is CASSQDDSIRQPQHF. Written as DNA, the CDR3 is TGCGCCAGCAGCCAAGACGATTCAATCCGGCAGCCCCAGCATTTT.

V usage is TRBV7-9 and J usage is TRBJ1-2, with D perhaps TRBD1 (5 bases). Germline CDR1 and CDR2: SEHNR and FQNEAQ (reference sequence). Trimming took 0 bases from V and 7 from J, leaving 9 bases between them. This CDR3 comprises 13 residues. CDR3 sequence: CASSLADGGGYTF. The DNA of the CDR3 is TGTGCCAGCAGCTTAGCTGACGGGGGTGGCTACACCTTC. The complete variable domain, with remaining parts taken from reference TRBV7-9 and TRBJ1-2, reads DTGVSQNPRHKITKRGQNVTFRCDPISEHNRLYWYRQTLGQGPEFLTYFQNEAQLEKSRLLSDRFSAERPKGSFSTLEIQRTEQGDSAMYLCASSLADGGGYTFGSGTRLTVV.